This paragraph covers one T cell receptor (beta chain) sequence. Via MiXCR, TCRdb re-called the RT-PCR reads, giving one row per CDR3 protein. The data show more than 850,000 distinct CDR3 sequences, around 17% seen once. This sample stems from a study of patients and donors after allogeneic stem cell transplantation. Between the trimmed V and J ends, which lost 6 bases and 2 bases, there was a span of 14 bases. In germline, CDR1 is DFQATT, CDR2 SNEGSKA (reference sequence). The CDR3 consists of 13 residues. Sequencing used blood, either unsorted or a sorted T cell fraction (not recorded which). The receptor comes from a human donor who was either an allogeneic HSCT recipient or a stem cell or donor lymphocyte infusion donor (not recorded which). It is not recorded whose cells these are; they may come from a transplant donor. The chain joins TRBV20-1 to TRBJ2-7; D unclear. CDR3 sequence: CSAVRASTYEQYF. The CDR3 DNA is TGCAGTGCCGTCCGGGCATCCACCTACGAGCAGTACTTC.